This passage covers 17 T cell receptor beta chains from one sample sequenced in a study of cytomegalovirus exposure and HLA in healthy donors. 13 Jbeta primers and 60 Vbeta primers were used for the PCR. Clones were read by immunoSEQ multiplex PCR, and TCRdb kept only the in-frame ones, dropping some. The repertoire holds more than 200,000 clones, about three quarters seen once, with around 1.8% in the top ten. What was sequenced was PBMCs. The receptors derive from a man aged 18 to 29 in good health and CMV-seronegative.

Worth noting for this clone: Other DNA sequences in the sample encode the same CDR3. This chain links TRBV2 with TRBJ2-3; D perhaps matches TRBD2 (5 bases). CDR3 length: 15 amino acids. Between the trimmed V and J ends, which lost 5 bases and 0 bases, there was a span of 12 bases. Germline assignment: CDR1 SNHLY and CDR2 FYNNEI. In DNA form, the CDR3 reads TGTGCCAGCAGTTTGAGCGGATTTAGCACAGATACGCAGTATTTT. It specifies CASSLSGFSTDTQYF.

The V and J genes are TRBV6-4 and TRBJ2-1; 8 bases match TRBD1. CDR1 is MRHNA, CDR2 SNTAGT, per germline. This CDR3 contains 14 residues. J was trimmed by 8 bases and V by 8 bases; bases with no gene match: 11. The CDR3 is CASREGQVGHEQFF. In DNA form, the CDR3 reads TGTGCCAGCCGCGAGGGACAGGTAGGCCATGAGCAGTTCTTC.

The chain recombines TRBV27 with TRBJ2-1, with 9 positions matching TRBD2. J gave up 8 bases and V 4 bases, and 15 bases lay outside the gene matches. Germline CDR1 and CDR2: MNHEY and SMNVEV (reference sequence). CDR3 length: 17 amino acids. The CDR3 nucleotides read TGTGCCAGCAGTTCTCCGTCGGGGCTAGCGGGAATATATGAGCAGTTCTTC. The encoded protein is CASSSPSGLAGIYEQFF.

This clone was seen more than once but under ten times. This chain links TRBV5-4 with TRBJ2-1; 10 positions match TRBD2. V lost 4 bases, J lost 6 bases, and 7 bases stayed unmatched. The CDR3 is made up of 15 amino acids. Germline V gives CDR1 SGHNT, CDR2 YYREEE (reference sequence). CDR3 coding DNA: TGTGCCAGCAGCCCGCCCCAGCGGGAGGGCAATGAGCAGTTCTTC. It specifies CASSPPQREGNEQFF.

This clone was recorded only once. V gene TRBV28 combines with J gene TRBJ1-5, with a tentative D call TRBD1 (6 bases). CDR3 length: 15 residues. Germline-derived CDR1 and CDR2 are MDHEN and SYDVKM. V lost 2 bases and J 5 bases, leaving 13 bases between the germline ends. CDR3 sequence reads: CASSLGGARDQPQHF. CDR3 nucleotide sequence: TGTGCCAGCAGTTTAGGGGGGGCGCGTGATCAGCCCCAGCATTTT.

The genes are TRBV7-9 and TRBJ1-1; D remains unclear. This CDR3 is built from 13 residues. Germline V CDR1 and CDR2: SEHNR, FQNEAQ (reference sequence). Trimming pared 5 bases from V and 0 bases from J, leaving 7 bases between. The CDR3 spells CASSITMNTEAFF. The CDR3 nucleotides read TGTGCCAGCAGCATCACTATGAACACTGAAGCTTTCTTT.

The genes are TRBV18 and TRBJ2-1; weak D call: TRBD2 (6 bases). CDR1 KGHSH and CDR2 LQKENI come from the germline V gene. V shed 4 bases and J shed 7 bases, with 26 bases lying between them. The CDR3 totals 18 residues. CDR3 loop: CASSRVGTDSHFGNEQFF. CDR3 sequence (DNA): TGTGCCAGCTCACGTGTTGGGACTGATTCACATTTCGGGAATGAGCAGTTCTTC.

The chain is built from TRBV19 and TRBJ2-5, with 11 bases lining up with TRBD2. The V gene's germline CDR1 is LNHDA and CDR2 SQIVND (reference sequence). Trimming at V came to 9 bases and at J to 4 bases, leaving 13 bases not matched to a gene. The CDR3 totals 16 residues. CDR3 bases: TGTGCCAGCTCATACCTGGGCACTAGCGGGAGAGAGACCCAGTACTTC. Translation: CASSYLGTSGRETQYF.

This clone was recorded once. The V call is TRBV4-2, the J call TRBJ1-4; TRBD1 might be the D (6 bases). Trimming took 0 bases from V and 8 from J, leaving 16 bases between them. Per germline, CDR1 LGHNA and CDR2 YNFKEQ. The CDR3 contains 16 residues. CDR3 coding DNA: TGTGCCAGCAGCCAAGAACGGGTACAGGGTGTAGAAAAACTGTTTTTT. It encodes CASSQERVQGVEKLFF.

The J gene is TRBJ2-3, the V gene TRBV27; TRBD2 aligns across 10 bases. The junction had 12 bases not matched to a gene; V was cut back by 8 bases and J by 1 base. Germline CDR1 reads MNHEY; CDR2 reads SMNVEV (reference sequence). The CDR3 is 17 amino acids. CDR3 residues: CASYLTAGTSGTDTQYF. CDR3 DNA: TGTGCCAGCTATCTTACCGCCGGGACTAGCGGCACAGATACGCAGTATTTT.

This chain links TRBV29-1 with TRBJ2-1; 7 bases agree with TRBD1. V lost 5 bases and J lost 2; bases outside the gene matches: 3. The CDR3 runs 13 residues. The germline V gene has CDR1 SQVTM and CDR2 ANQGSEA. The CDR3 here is CSVSGQTYNEQFF. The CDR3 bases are TGCAGCGTTTCGGGACAGACCTACAATGAGCAGTTCTTC.

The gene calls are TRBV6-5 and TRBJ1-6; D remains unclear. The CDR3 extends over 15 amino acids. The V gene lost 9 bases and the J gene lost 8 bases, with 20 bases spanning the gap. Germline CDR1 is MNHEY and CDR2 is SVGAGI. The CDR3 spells CASREAREDYSPLHF. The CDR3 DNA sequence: TGTGCCAGTAGGGAGGCCAGAGAAGATTATTCACCCCTCCACTTT.

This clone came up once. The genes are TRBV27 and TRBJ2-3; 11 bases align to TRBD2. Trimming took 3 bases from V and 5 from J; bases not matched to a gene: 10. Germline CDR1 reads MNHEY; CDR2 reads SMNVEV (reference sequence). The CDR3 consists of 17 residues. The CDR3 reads CASSLLAGGPVLDTQYF. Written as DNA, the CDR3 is TGTGCCAGCAGTTTGTTAGCGGGGGGGCCAGTTTTAGATACGCAGTATTTT.

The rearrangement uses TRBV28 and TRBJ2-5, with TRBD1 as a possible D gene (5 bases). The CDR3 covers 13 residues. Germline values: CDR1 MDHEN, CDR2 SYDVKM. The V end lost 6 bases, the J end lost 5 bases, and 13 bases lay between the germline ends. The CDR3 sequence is CASSLGAPETQYF. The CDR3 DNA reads TGTGCCAGCAGCCTTGGGGCCCCCGAGACCCAGTACTTC.

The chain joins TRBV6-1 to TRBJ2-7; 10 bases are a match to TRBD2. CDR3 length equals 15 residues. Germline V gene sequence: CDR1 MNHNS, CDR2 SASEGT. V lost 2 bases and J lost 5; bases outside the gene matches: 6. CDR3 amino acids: CASSEQAGGPDEQYF. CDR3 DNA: TGTGCCAGCAGTGAACAAGCGGGAGGGCCGGACGAGCAGTACTTC.

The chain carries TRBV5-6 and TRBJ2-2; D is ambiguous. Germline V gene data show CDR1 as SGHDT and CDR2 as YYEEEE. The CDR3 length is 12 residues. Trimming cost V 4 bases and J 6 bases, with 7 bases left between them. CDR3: CASSLSPGELFF. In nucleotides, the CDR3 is TGTGCCAGCAGCCTTTCTCCCGGGGAGCTGTTTTTT.

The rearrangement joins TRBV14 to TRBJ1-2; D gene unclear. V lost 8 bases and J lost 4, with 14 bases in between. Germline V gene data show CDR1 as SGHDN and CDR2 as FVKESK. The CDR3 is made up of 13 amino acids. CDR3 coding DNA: TGTGCCAGCTCCCCCGGGTTTACCTATGGCTACACCTTC. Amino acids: CASSPGFTYGYTF.